One T cell receptor (beta chain) is described in this entry. This record belongs to a study of blood T cell repertoires in COVID-19. As for the study in general: Collection of acute and convalescent COVID-19 samples took place in the United States, Italy and Spain. PBMCs, B-cell-depleted T cells, or T cells were the source of the cDNA or gDNA that made up the material.

Original methodology: For nucleated cells, counts were estimated from reference gene primer amplification. Sequencing was performed with immunoSEQ multiplex PCR; in TCRdb, only in-frame clones are kept and a portion is missing. V and J calls plus clone size are reproduced from that table; the DNA served to infer D and trimming. The repertoire consists of 140,000 or so clones, with around 78% occurring once and the leading ten covering roughly 2%. Trimming stripped 10 bases from V and 1 base from J, with 10 bases between. The CDR3 extends over 12 amino acids. The germline V gene has CDR1 ENHRY and CDR2 SYGVKD.

The sample comprised peripheral blood. The clonotype was recovered from a woman aged 55-69 years with acute or convalescent COVID-19. The chain joins TRBV10-3 to TRBJ2-5; a possible D gene is TRBD1 (5 bases). The CDR3 nucleotides are TGTGCCACCTCGGACACCCAAGAGACCCAGTACTTC. The encoded protein is CATSDTQETQYF.